This T cell receptor beta chain was found in a study of blood T cell repertoires in COVID-19. Across the study: Spain, Italy and the United States supplied samples that represented acute and convalescent COVID-19.

The assay was immunoSEQ multiplex PCR, and TCRdb's table has in-frame clones only and misses some. The sample holds roughly 150,000 clones, just under 85% seen once. The sample holds a few counts of this clone. An end of the junction differs from the germline gene, which may be a read error. The CDR3 contains 14 residues. Germline V gene sequence: CDR1 ENHRY, CDR2 SYGVKD. The recovered donors of Cohort 3 showed two negative PCRs, clearance, or symptom resolution. The V gene is TRBV10-3, the J gene TRBJ1-1; unclear D gene. Material for sequencing was PBMCs or T cells enriched from blood (not recorded which). The sequence was obtained from a woman aged 40 to 50 who had recovered from COVID-19. The CDR3 nucleotides are TGTGCCACCAGTTCCCAGAATTTGAACACTGAAGCTTTCTTT. This encodes CATSSQNLNTEAFF.